These T cell receptor beta chains were read from a single sample in a study of shared clonotypes between healthy human individuals. Measured with immunoSEQ multiplex PCR; TCRdb has only the in-frame clones, and not every one. The sample consists of about 1 million clones, around 76% of them appearing once. Input material: memory CD4+ T cells sorted from blood. The source of these receptors is a man younger than 35 in good health. The CDR3 runs from the conserved cysteine through the conserved F or W. The order of the fields is D gene, clone size, V gene, J gene, CDR3 length, CDR3 protein, CDR3 DNA. D genes are given only for firm matches. Clone size is not always given. Where it is, it says once, few, many or a class for expanded clones.

D gene: NA; clone size: few; V gene: TRBV6-5; J gene: TRBJ1-6; CDR3 length: 13; CDR3 protein: CASSGQVYSPLHF; CDR3 DNA: TGTGCCAGCTCTGGGCAGGTGTACTCACCCCTCCACTTT
D gene: NA; clone size: NA; V gene: TRBV19; J gene: TRBJ1-5; CDR3 length: 14; CDR3 protein: CASSSGMGNQPQHF; CDR3 DNA: TGTGCCAGTAGTAGCGGGATGGGGAATCAGCCCCAGCATTTT
D gene: NA; clone size: NA; V gene: TRBV21-1; J gene: TRBJ1-2; CDR3 length: 19; CDR3 protein: CASSKNPSTEGGPNYGYTF; CDR3 DNA: TGTGCCAGCAGCAAAAACCCGTCGACCGAGGGGGGACCTAACTATGGCTACACCTTC
D gene: TRBD2; clone size: few; V gene: TRBV6-1; J gene: TRBJ2-7; CDR3 length: 15; CDR3 protein: CASSEGGLAPYEQYF; CDR3 DNA: TGTGCCAGCAGTGAAGGGGGACTAGCGCCCTACGAGCAGTACTTC
D gene: NA; clone size: NA; V gene: TRBV27; J gene: TRBJ1-3; CDR3 length: 15; CDR3 protein: CASSSSWGSGNTIYF; CDR3 DNA: TGTGCCAGCAGTTCCTCCTGGGGCTCTGGAAACACCATATATTTT
D gene: NA; clone size: NA; V gene: TRBV21-1; J gene: TRBJ2-7; CDR3 length: 14; CDR3 protein: CATLTLGRAHEQYF; CDR3 DNA: TGTGCCACCCTCACCCTTGGCAGGGCCCACGAGCAGTACTTC
D gene: NA; clone size: NA; V gene: TRBV7-9; J gene: TRBJ1-2; CDR3 length: 14; CDR3 protein: CASSPAPPKGGYTF; CDR3 DNA: TGTGCCAGCAGCCCGGCCCCACCCAAGGGTGGCTACACCTTC
D gene: TRBD1; clone size: NA; V gene: TRBV11-2; J gene: TRBJ1-2; CDR3 length: 15; CDR3 protein: CASSLSGQGNYGYTF; CDR3 DNA: TGTGCCAGCAGCCTGAGCGGACAGGGCAACTATGGCTACACCTTC
D gene: TRBD1; clone size: once; V gene: TRBV7-9; J gene: TRBJ1-3; CDR3 length: 17; CDR3 protein: CASSLATGAISGNTIYF; CDR3 DNA: TGTGCCAGCAGCTTAGCTACAGGGGCCATCTCTGGAAACACCATATATTTT
D gene: TRBD2; clone size: NA; V gene: TRBV5-4; J gene: TRBJ2-3; CDR3 length: 16; CDR3 protein: CASSKTSGLSTDTQYF; CDR3 DNA: TGTGCCAGCAGCAAAACTAGCGGACTCAGCACAGATACGCAGTATTTT
D gene: TRBD2; clone size: NA; V gene: TRBV19; J gene: TRBJ2-3; CDR3 length: 16; CDR3 protein: CASSLSSGKVGDTQYF; CDR3 DNA: TGTGCCAGTAGTCTTAGCAGCGGGAAGGTTGGAGATACGCAGTATTTT
D gene: NA; clone size: NA; V gene: TRBV14; J gene: TRBJ1-6; CDR3 length: 13; CDR3 protein: CASSQDYRSPLHF; CDR3 DNA: TGTGCCAGCAGCCAAGATTATCGGTCACCCCTCCACTTT
D gene: NA; clone size: once; V gene: TRBV7-2; J gene: TRBJ2-7; CDR3 length: 15; CDR3 protein: CASSLSATAAYEQYF; CDR3 DNA: TGTGCCAGCAGCTTATCCGCGACAGCCGCCTACGAGCAGTACTTC
D gene: NA; clone size: NA; V gene: TRBV7-9; J gene: TRBJ2-7; CDR3 length: 15; CDR3 protein: CASSPMHLASYEQYF; CDR3 DNA: TGTGCCAGCAGCCCCATGCACCTCGCCTCCTACGAGCAGTACTTC
D gene: NA; clone size: NA; V gene: TRBV2; J gene: TRBJ1-5; CDR3 length: 14; CDR3 protein: CASSEIYSNQPQHF; CDR3 DNA: TGTGCCAGCAGTGAAATTTATAGCAATCAGCCCCAGCATTTT
D gene: TRBD1; clone size: many; V gene: TRBV4-3; J gene: TRBJ2-7; CDR3 length: 15; CDR3 protein: CASSQNRDSPYEQYF; CDR3 DNA: TGCGCCAGCAGCCAAAACCGGGACAGTCCCTACGAGCAGTACTTC
D gene: NA; clone size: NA; V gene: TRBV7-9; J gene: TRBJ1-6; CDR3 length: 18; CDR3 protein: CASSLKSGVATYNSPLHF; CDR3 DNA: TGTGCCAGCAGCTTAAAATCAGGGGTGGCTACCTATAATTCACCCCTCCACTTT
D gene: TRBD1; clone size: NA; V gene: TRBV10-3; J gene: TRBJ1-2; CDR3 length: 14; CDR3 protein: CAISESPTGRADTF; CDR3 DNA: TGTGCCATCAGTGAGTCCCCGACAGGGCGGGCAGACACCTTC
D gene: TRBD1; clone size: NA; V gene: TRBV10-2; J gene: TRBJ1-2; CDR3 length: 15; CDR3 protein: CASSGWGQGKDGYTF; CDR3 DNA: TGCGCCAGCAGTGGTTGGGGACAGGGTAAAGATGGCTACACCTTC
D gene: NA; clone size: many; V gene: TRBV30; J gene: TRBJ1-3; CDR3 length: 15; CDR3 protein: CAWSGGLGQFNTIYF; CDR3 DNA: TGTGCCTGGAGTGGGGGTCTTGGCCAATTCAACACCATATATTTT
D gene: TRBD1; clone size: NA; V gene: TRBV5-1; J gene: TRBJ2-3; CDR3 length: 17; CDR3 protein: CASSFGGQGASTDTQYF; CDR3 DNA: TGCGCCAGCAGCTTTGGGGGACAGGGGGCAAGCACAGATACGCAGTATTTT
D gene: TRBD1; clone size: NA; V gene: TRBV5-1; J gene: TRBJ1-4; CDR3 length: 15; CDR3 protein: CASSLQGGTNEKLFF; CDR3 DNA: TGCGCCAGCAGCTTGCAGGGGGGGACAAATGAAAAACTGTTTTTT
D gene: NA; clone size: once; V gene: TRBV5-6; J gene: TRBJ1-3; CDR3 length: 15; CDR3 protein: CASSYKTVSGNTIYF; CDR3 DNA: TGTGCCAGCAGTTACAAGACCGTCTCTGGAAACACCATATATTTT
D gene: NA; clone size: NA; V gene: TRBV6-1; J gene: TRBJ1-5; CDR3 length: 12; CDR3 protein: CASSDLAQPQHF; CDR3 DNA: TGTGCCAGCAGTGATTTGGCGCAGCCCCAGCATTTT
D gene: NA; clone size: NA; V gene: TRBV9; J gene: TRBJ2-2; CDR3 length: 14; CDR3 protein: CASKQGPSTGELFF; CDR3 DNA: TGTGCCAGCAAACAGGGACCTTCAACCGGGGAGCTGTTTTTT
D gene: NA; clone size: few; V gene: TRBV19; J gene: TRBJ1-1; CDR3 length: 15; CDR3 protein: CASSTPRDGRTEAFF; CDR3 DNA: TGTGCCAGTAGTACCCCACGCGATGGTAGGACTGAAGCTTTCTTT
D gene: NA; clone size: NA; V gene: TRBV15; J gene: TRBJ2-5; CDR3 length: 15; CDR3 protein: CATSRDNSGKETQYF; CDR3 DNA: TGTGCCACCAGCAGAGATAACAGCGGAAAAGAGACCCAGTACTTC